The rows below give T cell receptor beta chains drawn from one sample of a study of PD-L1 blockade in urothelial cancer. TCRdb's table, derived via immunoSEQ multiplex PCR, lists solely in-frame clones and lacks some. The data contain about 43,000 clones, 83% of them singletons. The source was PBMCs, collected around atezolizumab (anti-PD-L1) treatment. These receptor sequences come from a man between 60 and 70 years old with urothelial cancer. The CDR3 runs from the conserved cysteine through the conserved F or W. The order of the fields is J gene, clone size, V gene, D gene, CDR3 protein, CDR3 DNA. D genes are given only for firm matches. Clone size is stated in some rows and not others, as once, few, many or a class when expanded.

j_gene: TRBJ2-7; abundance: NA; v_gene: TRBV6-6; d_gene: NA; CDR3aa: CASSLGGASGYEQYF; CDR3nt: TGTGCCAGCAGTTTGGGGGGGGCGTCAGGCTACGAGCAGTACTTC
j_gene: TRBJ2-7; abundance: NA; v_gene: TRBV9; d_gene: NA; CDR3aa: CASSVGQSTYEQYF; CDR3nt: TGTGCCAGCAGCGTTGGACAGAGTACCTACGAGCAGTACTTC
j_gene: TRBJ1-5; abundance: NA; v_gene: TRBV29-1; d_gene: TRBD1; CDR3aa: CSVVTGVNQPQHF; CDR3nt: TGCAGCGTTGTGACAGGGGTCAATCAGCCCCAGCATTTT
j_gene: TRBJ1-2; abundance: NA; v_gene: TRBV19; d_gene: TRBD1; CDR3aa: CASRTGNYGYTF; CDR3nt: TGTGCCAGTCGGACAGGGAACTATGGCTACACCTTC
j_gene: TRBJ2-2; abundance: once; v_gene: TRBV6-5; d_gene: TRBD1; CDR3aa: CASSGDRVAGELFF; CDR3nt: TGTGCCAGCAGTGGAGACAGGGTGGCCGGGGAGCTGTTTTTT
j_gene: TRBJ2-5; abundance: NA; v_gene: TRBV28; d_gene: TRBD2; CDR3aa: CASSLVVSGGAQYF; CDR3nt: TGTGCCAGCAGTTTAGTGGTCTCGGGGGGGGCCCAGTACTTC
j_gene: TRBJ2-7; abundance: NA; v_gene: TRBV19; d_gene: TRBD1; CDR3aa: CASSPPRYRGAYEQYF; CDR3nt: TGTGCCAGTAGTCCCCCCCGTTACAGGGGAGCCTACGAGCAGTACTTC
j_gene: TRBJ2-5; abundance: once; v_gene: TRBV10-1; d_gene: NA; CDR3aa: CASWARVGAGETQYF; CDR3nt: TGCGCCAGCTGGGCAAGGGTGGGGGCTGGGGAGACCCAGTACTTC
j_gene: TRBJ2-3; abundance: NA; v_gene: TRBV14; d_gene: TRBD2; CDR3aa: CASSQDNSTSGVDTQYF; CDR3nt: TGTGCCAGCAGCCAAGATAACTCGACTAGCGGGGTGGATACGCAGTATTTT
j_gene: TRBJ2-7; abundance: few; v_gene: TRBV6-1; d_gene: NA; CDR3aa: CASSDRTNSYEQYF; CDR3nt: TGTGCCAGCAGTGATAGGACAAATTCCTACGAGCAGTACTTC
j_gene: TRBJ2-3; abundance: NA; v_gene: TRBV19; d_gene: TRBD2; CDR3aa: CASSPRGRGATDTQYF; CDR3nt: TGTGCCAGTAGTCCCCGAGGGCGGGGGGCAACAGATACGCAGTATTTT
j_gene: TRBJ2-2; abundance: NA; v_gene: TRBV6-6; d_gene: TRBD1; CDR3aa: CASGGQAVNTGELFF; CDR3nt: TGTGCCAGCGGGGGACAGGCGGTGAACACCGGGGAGCTGTTTTTT
j_gene: TRBJ1-2; abundance: NA; v_gene: TRBV4-1; d_gene: NA; CDR3aa: CASSQGSMGKNYGYTF; CDR3nt: TGCGCCAGCAGCCAAGGTAGTATGGGCAAAAACTATGGCTACACCTTC
j_gene: TRBJ1-2; abundance: few; v_gene: TRBV27; d_gene: NA; CDR3aa: CASSHPQAGEWSYTF; CDR3nt: TGTGCCAGCAGTCACCCCCAGGCAGGGGAGTGGAGCTACACCTTC
j_gene: TRBJ2-7; abundance: NA; v_gene: TRBV19; d_gene: NA; CDR3aa: CASNEGGVDEQYF; CDR3nt: TGTGCCAGTAACGAAGGGGGGGTAGACGAGCAGTACTTC
j_gene: TRBJ2-7; abundance: few; v_gene: TRBV6-1; d_gene: NA; CDR3aa: CASSEDWTASSYF; CDR3nt: TGTGCCAGCAGTGAAGATTGGACAGCTTCTTCGTACTTC
j_gene: TRBJ2-5; abundance: once; v_gene: TRBV9; d_gene: NA; CDR3aa: CASSPTTGAAAQYF; CDR3nt: TGTGCCAGCAGCCCAACGACAGGTGCGGCGGCCCAGTACTTC
j_gene: TRBJ2-3; abundance: once; v_gene: TRBV27; d_gene: TRBD1; CDR3aa: CASSLSSIRQGGGSDTQYF; CDR3nt: TGTGCCAGCAGTTTATCCTCAATCCGACAGGGGGGAGGTTCAGATACGCAGTATTTT
j_gene: TRBJ1-3; abundance: NA; v_gene: TRBV5-6; d_gene: NA; CDR3aa: CASSLVGPRSGNTIYF; CDR3nt: TGTGCCAGCAGCTTGGTTGGGCCCCGCTCTGGAAACACCATATATTTT
j_gene: TRBJ2-2; abundance: NA; v_gene: TRBV10-2; d_gene: TRBD1; CDR3aa: CASRAPGTDTGELFF; CDR3nt: TGCGCCAGCAGGGCCCCCGGGACAGACACCGGGGAGCTGTTTTTT